This TCR beta chain was profiled in a study of blood T cell repertoires in COVID-19 (dated by TCRdb to 2020 to 2021). For the wider study: The collaborator samples originated in the United States, Italy and Spain and spanned the acute and convalescent phases of COVID-19. The prospective study material was composed of cDNA or gDNA derived from T cells, B-cell-depleted T cells, or PBMCs. The dataset comprised deeply sampled blood TCRbeta repertoires from subjects exposed to, actively infected with, or recovered from COVID-19. A freely available public database, intended as a resource for researchers studying the immune response to SARS-CoV-2, is where the repertoires were released. Samples were obtained from the ongoing ImmuneRACE study (first 160 participants) and from 1,200 or so subjects provided by 6 global collaborators. A de-identified subject ID, COVID-19 status, age in years and sex were almost always included in the sample metadata. HLA class I and class II types, where available, came from metadata supplied by the sample provider rather than from assay-based typing.

TCRbeta CDR3 regions were amplified from genomic DNA by means of the immunoSEQ Assay, a bias-controlled multiplex PCR. Turning to the authors' computational methods: The number of nucleated cells in each sample was estimated from the amplification of reference gene primers within the assay. To quantify the absolute abundance of each unique TCRbeta CDR3 rearrangement, sequence reads were collapsed and filtered. Productive Simpson clonality was computed per sample as the square root of Simpson's diversity index over productive rearrangements. In its TCRdb copy, this immuneACCESS table keeps in-frame sequences only and misses some clones. Where compared with another copy, unresolved V genes explain less than half of these, and the others have no known cause. V and J calls and clone size follow that table, whereas D and trimming were derived from the DNA. The sample includes 15,000 to 20,000 clones, with about four fifths observed a single time. The ten largest account for more than 5.5% of the sample.

The study at large found these results: Clinical and demographic metadata were provided uncurated, with the amount varying by source and participant.

Each collaborating institution followed its own protocols to collect whole blood in K2EDTA tubes. For TCRbeta analysis, collaborator samples were shipped as frozen whole blood, as isolated PBMCs, or as DNA extracted from either sample type. Trimming takes 4 bases from V and 2 bases from J, and the germline ends sit 7 bases apart. The CDR3 runs 13 amino acids, cysteine and phenylalanine included. The kept DNA is CDR3 alone, 39 bases in frame from the first base. Based on the germline V gene, the CDR1 and CDR2 sequences are KGHDR and SFDVKD. Concerning this clone: Its antigen is currently not known. No clone much larger than this one lies a single base away; base qualities are absent.

Sequencing input: peripheral blood. The sequence derives from a human donor in a cohort sampled during active COVID-19. The rearrangement combines TRBV24-1 with TRBJ2-5; the D segment cannot be called with confidence. The CDR3 reads as follows: CATSDQWQETQYF. The bases read TGTGCCACCAGTGACCAGTGGCAAGAGACCCAGTACTTC.